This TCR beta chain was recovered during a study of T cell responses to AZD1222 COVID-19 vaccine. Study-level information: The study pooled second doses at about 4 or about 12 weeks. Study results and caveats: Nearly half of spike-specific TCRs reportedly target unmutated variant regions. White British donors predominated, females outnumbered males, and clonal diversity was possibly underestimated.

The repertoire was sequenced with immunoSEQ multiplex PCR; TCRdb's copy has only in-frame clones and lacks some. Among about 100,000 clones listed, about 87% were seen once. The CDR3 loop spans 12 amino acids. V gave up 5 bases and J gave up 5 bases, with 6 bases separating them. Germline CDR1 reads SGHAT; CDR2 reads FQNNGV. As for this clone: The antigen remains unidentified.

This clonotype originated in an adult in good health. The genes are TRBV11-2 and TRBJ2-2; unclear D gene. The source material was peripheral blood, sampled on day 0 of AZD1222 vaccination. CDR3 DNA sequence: TGTGCCAGCAGCCCCCTGACCGGGGAGCTGTTTTTT. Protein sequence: CASSPLTGELFF.